The source of this T cell receptor beta chain is a study of T cell responses to AZD1222 COVID-19 vaccine. Study outcomes and limitations: Clonal diversity may have been underestimated, and the donors were mostly white British, with more females than males.

Points on this clone: The antigen remains undetermined.

With 4 bases clipped from V and 10 bases from J, the junction kept 9 bases outside the gene matches. CDR1 SEHNR and CDR2 FQNEAQ come from the germline V gene (reference sequence). The CDR3 loop spans 16 amino acids. Libraries were prepared by immunoSEQ multiplex PCR; TCRdb keeps only in-frame clonotypes and omits some of them. The top ten hold roughly 2.5% of the sample, which has 160,000 or so clones, approximately 92% seen once. The rearrangement uses TRBV7-9 and TRBJ1-6, with 11 bases matching TRBD1. The sequencing used peripheral blood, collected on day 0 of AZD1222 vaccination. This receptor was identified in an adult in good health. As DNA, the CDR3 is TGTGCCAGCAGCTCGCTCGGGACAGGGGGAGAATCACCCCTCCACTTT. Encoded protein: CASSSLGTGGESPLHF.